The T cell receptor beta chain under discussion was sequenced for a study of CXCR3-negative and CXCR3-positive naive CD8 T cells. General observations from the study: Researchers report that CXCR3-positive naive cells carry more hydrophobic TRB CDR3s than CXCR3-negative naive cells. Memory cells showed distinct TRBV-TRBJ patterns, while the two naive subsets matched.

Remarks on this clonotype: The antigen remains undetermined.

Preparation of TRB cDNA libraries relied on 5' RACE carrying UMI labels. Following a re-call of the 5' RACE reads, TCRdb has one entry per CDR3 protein and lacks DNA. The sample table sets out about 110,000 distinct CDR3 sequences. Naive CD8+ T lymphocytes were specified as CD45RO-CCR7+CD27+CD95-. Germline values: CDR1 SQVTM, CDR2 ANQGSEA. The CDR3 spans 12 residues. This clonotype originated in a human donor in good health. Some clones in this sample may be carry-over from other donors' samples. The specimen was naive CXCR3+ CD8+ T cells from blood. This sample's subset: CD45RO-CCR7+CD27+CD95- naive CD8+ T cells expressing CXCR3 (TNR3+). The chain combines TRBV29-1 with TRBJ2-6. This chain's CDR3 is CSIPSGANVLTF.